The source of this TCR beta chain is a study of T cell clonality in common variable immunodeficiency (dated by TCRdb to the mid-2010s). Summary of the overall study and its limitations: Even though DNA input was equal, the average per sample came to some 90,000 unique sequences for controls compared with 25,000 to 40,000 for CVID samples. Differences among patients in the CVID cohort limited the correlations between repertoire features and clinical complications. According to the authors, finding the cause of the higher clonality in CVID would require sequencing the repertoires of T cell subpopulations. CVID TCRbeta sequences were reported to have fewer deletions and N-nucleotide insertions and to lack highly modified clones with 13 or more V deletions. Fewer TCRbeta clones were shared among CVID subjects than among healthy controls (p < 0.0001). Increased TCRbeta clonality was found in CVID subjects compared with healthy controls (t-test p = 0.018), with the increase being most characteristic of about a third of subjects.

As regards this clone: The antigen it binds to is not known. The read ends 3 residues early relative to the CDR3; the germline J gene fills the gap.

For sequencing, equivalent amounts of genomic DNA were input from CVID and control samples. For every sample, a 60 bp segment covering the rearranged TCRbeta CDR3 region was amplified and then sequenced. The immunoSEQ assay, a bias-corrected multiplex PCR combined with high-throughput sequencing, was used for TCRbeta amplification. In the original analysis: Every unique nucleotide sequence was considered a clone and was annotated with V, D and J genes, copy number and frequency. Sequences were labeled productive if in frame, and non-productive if out of frame or containing stop codons. As previously described, clonality was computed from Shannon's entropy. The predicted amino acid sequences of productive clones were used to derive the mean CDR3 Kyte-Doolittle hydropathy. Scaled V gene usage was hierarchically clustered using Manhattan distance and complete linkage with the R hclust function. Clone sharing by CDR3 amino acid sequence was assessed by resampling 12 repertoires per group over 100 rounds. The repertoires were screened for around 70 published EBV-specific TCRbeta sequences and some 250 published CMV-specific TCRbeta sequences. Analysis left out a couple of CVID samples that produced under 10,000 sequences, so fewer than 55 CVID repertoires remained. Here the immuneACCESS table is served through TCRdb, limited to in-frame sequences with V and J called. Missing clones are a known gap in these copies; in checked studies unresolved V genes cover under half, and the rest lacks a known reason. V and J calls and clone size are those listed in that table; D and trimming were worked out from the DNA. The table records approximately 60,000 clones for this sample, and not one of them appears only once. Around 0.8% of the sample is held by the ten biggest clonotypes.

V sheds 2 bases and J sheds 1 base, leaving 6 bases between their ends. Including cysteine and phenylalanine, the CDR3 has 13 amino acids. The 30 bases shown cover part of the CDR3, and their frame starts at base 1. The germline V gene gives CDR1 as SGHRS and CDR2 as YFSETQ. Most CVID patients and most healthy controls were of Caucasian heritage. Heparinized peripheral whole blood samples of about 5 to 8 ml were obtained from each donor. Genomic DNA from adults with common variable immune deficiency (CVID) and from healthy adult controls was used to sequence TCRbeta CDR3 repertoires. There were roughly 22 healthy adult volunteers in the control group (around twelve female and approximately ten male), ranging in age from about 20 to 66 years, with a mean age of around 34. To isolate peripheral blood mononuclear cells, diluted blood was subjected to density centrifugation over Hypaque 1077 or Ficoll-Paque. Genomic DNA was obtained from unsorted mononuclear cells using either Qiagen column purification or a centrifugation-based method.

The specimen sequenced was peripheral blood mononuclear cells. The receptor's source is a person aged 18 to 75 in good health. The chain couples TRBV5-1 to TRBJ1-1; the D gene identity is not certain. The CDR3 protein is CASSFLRNTEAFF. The DNA read from the CDR3 is TGCGCCAGCAGCTTCCTACGGAACACTGAA.